Below are 28 T cell receptor beta chains sequenced from a single sample in a study of blood T cells in healthy people across ages. For the second PCR, which ran for about 6 to 12 cycles, a sample-barcoded 5' primer and a J-beta primer mix were used. Each CDR3 protein is one row after TCRdb ran MiXCR on the 5' RACE reads. The sample has some 1.7 million distinct CDR3 sequences, under 30% seen once. Sequencing was done on a sample of blood. These receptors were obtained from a woman aged 30 to 39 in good health.

Of note for this clonotype: This could be a read error, since a much larger clone is one nucleotide away. The chain recombines TRBV20-1 with TRBJ2-3; D possibly corresponds to TRBD1 (6 bases). Germline V lookup: CDR1 DFQATT, CDR2 SNEGSKA (reference sequence). CDR3 size: 13 residues. Written as DNA, the CDR3 is TGCAGTGCTAGTCCTGGGGGCACAGATGCGCAGTATTTT. Its translation is CSASPGGTDAQYF.

There are a few counts of this clonotype. The chain is built from TRBV10-3 and TRBJ1-2; the D gene is possibly TRBD1 (5 bases). V gave up 0 bases and J gave up 8 bases, with 10 bases separating them. Germline assignment: CDR1 ENHRY and CDR2 SYGVKD. The CDR3 spans 13 residues. CDR3 DNA sequence: TGTGCCATCAGTGAGTCGATGGGGGAAGGCTACACCTTC. Protein: CAISESMGEGYTF.

As for this clonotype: Compared with germline, one end of the junction differs, possibly owing to a read error. The CDR3 DNA reads TGCGCCAGCAGCCAAGGAACTAGCGGGAGTGACGAGCTGTACTTC. This sequence encodes CASSQGTSGSDELYF. The chain couples TRBV4-3 to TRBJ2-7, with 11 bases that match TRBD2. Per germline, CDR1 LGHNA and CDR2 YSLEER. The length of the CDR3 is 15 residues.

This clonotype was counted many times. The chain couples TRBV6-5 to TRBJ2-1; 11 nucleotides match TRBD1. The CDR3 loop spans 15 amino acids. With 2 bases clipped from V and 4 bases from J, the junction kept 1 base outside the gene matches. Germline values: CDR1 MNHEY, CDR2 SVGAGI. This CDR3 is CASSYGTGGYNEQFF. CDR3 nucleotide sequence: TGTGCCAGCAGTTACGGGACAGGGGGGTACAATGAGCAGTTCTTC.

With regard to this clonotype: It may be a read error: a sequence one base away is much more abundant. The genes are TRBV6-2 or TRBV6-3 and TRBJ2-1; perhaps TRBD2 as D (5 bases). Germline V gives CDR1 MNHEY, CDR2 SVGEGT. This CDR3 has 15 residues. DNA of the CDR3: TGTGCCAGCGGTTACTCGAGAGTGGGAGACAATGAGCAGTTCTTC. Its translation is CASGYSRVGDNEQFF.

This chain connects TRBV27 to TRBJ1-6; D not certain. The CDR3 spans 13 residues. Germline values: CDR1 MNHEY, CDR2 SMNVEV (reference sequence). V lost 5 bases and J 7 bases, leaving 9 bases between the germline ends. The CDR3 region has the DNA TGTGCCAGCAGTACCCCAGGAAATTCACCCCTCCACTTT. It yields the protein CASSTPGNSPLHF.

This clonotype has a count of ten or more. V gene TRBV20-1 combines with J gene TRBJ1-5; D is perhaps TRBD1 (5 bases). CDR3 length: 12 amino acids. Germline assignment: CDR1 DFQATT and CDR2 SNEGSKA (reference sequence). The CDR3 loop reads CSASTGNQPQHF. CDR3 sequence (DNA): TGCAGCGCTTCGACAGGCAATCAGCCCCAGCATTTT.

This chain connects TRBV3-1 to TRBJ1-1; unclear D gene. CDR3 length equals 11 residues. Germline V gives CDR1 LGHDT, CDR2 YNNKEL (reference sequence). V was clipped by 3 bases and J by 3 bases, with 2 bases between them. The CDR3 DNA sequence: TGTGCCAGCAGCCATGACACTGAAGCTTTCTTT. Translation gives CASSHDTEAFF.

The chain carries TRBV7-9 and TRBJ1-2; D ambiguous. This CDR3 is built from 14 residues. Between the trimmed V and J ends, which lost 3 bases and 2 bases, there was a span of 10 bases. Germline CDR1 SEHNR, CDR2 FQNEAQ (reference sequence). CDR3 sequence reads: CASSFYSENYGYTF. CDR3 DNA sequence: TGTGCCAGCAGCTTCTATTCTGAGAACTATGGCTACACCTTC.

This clonotype was observed at least ten times. Its ends do not fully match the called genes, so a read error is possible. V is TRBV5-1 and J is TRBJ2-5, with 8 bases lining up with TRBD2. The CDR3 is 14 residues long. Germline V CDR1 and CDR2: SGHRS, YFSETQ. Here the CDR3 DNA reads TGTGCCAGCAGTTTAACGGCGGGAGGAGAGACCCAGTACTTC. Residues: CASSLTAGGETQYF.

The chain is built from TRBV12-3 or TRBV12-4 and TRBJ2-3, with 10 bases identical to TRBD2. V lost 6 bases, J lost 11 bases, and 14 bases stayed unmatched. The CDR3 runs to 15 residues. The chain's CDR3 is CASSIAGGATDVQYF. CDR3 coding DNA: TGTGCCAGCAGCATAGCGGGGGGAGCAACAGATGTGCAGTATTTT.

This clonotype was recorded a few times. The chain couples TRBV6-5 to TRBJ2-5; D unclear. Looked up from germline, CDR1 is MNHEY and CDR2 is SVGAGI. V dropped 8 bases and J dropped 2 bases, with 12 bases sitting between them. The CDR3 has 13 amino acids. The CDR3 reads CASVWGSQETQYF. The CDR3 DNA sequence: TGTGCCAGCGTATGGGGATCTCAAGAGACCCAGTACTTC.

This clonotype occurred many times. The chain recombines TRBV20-1 with TRBJ2-1; 9 bases agree with TRBD1. J was trimmed by 4 bases and V by 2 bases; bases with no gene match: 9. Germline CDR1 DFQATT, CDR2 SNEGSKA (reference sequence). CDR3 length: 16 residues. The CDR3 region is CSARPTGTGNYNEQFF. CDR3 bases: TGCAGTGCTAGACCGACCGGGACAGGGAATTACAATGAGCAGTTCTTC.

This clonotype was seen a handful of times. V gene TRBV7-6 combines with J gene TRBJ2-3, with 9 bases aligning to TRBD2. V was clipped by 5 bases and J by 0 bases; unmatched bases: 6. CDR1 and CDR2 (germline): SGHVS, FNYEAQ. This CDR3 is 16 amino acids long. CDR3: CASSKIAGVSTDTQYF. CDR3 nucleotides: TGTGCCAGCAGCAAAATAGCGGGAGTTAGCACAGATACGCAGTATTTT. Together with reference TRBV7-6 and TRBJ2-3, the CDR3 gives the full variable domain: GAGVSQSPRYKVTKRGQDVALRCDPISGHVSLYWYRQALGQGPEFLTYFNYEAQQDKSGLPNDRFSAERPEGSISTLTIQRTEQRDSAMYRCASSKIAGVSTDTQYFGPGTRLTVL.

The V gene is TRBV20-1, the J gene TRBJ1-2, with D hard to call. Trimming stripped 1 base from V and 4 bases from J, with 13 bases between. The CDR3 runs 14 residues. Germline lookup yields CDR1 DFQATT and CDR2 SNEGSKA (reference sequence). Written as DNA, the CDR3 is TGCAGTGCTAGAGCACCACAAGGGCTCTATGGCTACACCTTC. It translates to CSARAPQGLYGYTF.

This clonotype occurred a few times. The chain combines TRBV12-3 or TRBV12-4 with TRBJ1-2; D remains ambiguous. V was clipped by 0 bases and J by 1 base, with 3 bases between them. The CDR3 length is 13 residues. The CDR3 DNA follows: TGTGCCAGCAGTTTAGCTTATAACTATGGCTACACCTTC. Translation: CASSLAYNYGYTF.

This clonotype has a handful of counts. The chain combines TRBV7-2 with TRBJ2-3, with D tentatively TRBD2 (6 bases). CDR3 size: 16 residues. CDR1 SGHTA and CDR2 FQGNSA come from the germline V gene. Trimming left V 6 bases short and J 2 bases short, with 18 bases between. The CDR3 here is CASRGDLRGLTDTQYF. The DNA for the CDR3 is TGTGCCAGCAGGGGGGACCTGCGGGGACTCACAGATACGCAGTATTTT.

This sequence joins TRBV7-9 and TRBJ1-2; D remains ambiguous. CDR1 and CDR2 (germline): SEHNR, FQNEAQ (reference sequence). V lost 5 bases to trimming and J lost 5 bases, with 15 bases between them. This CDR3 spans 14 amino acids. CDR3 in DNA: TGTGCCAGCAGCGATCGAGGAACGGGATATGGCTACACCTTC. This gives the protein CASSDRGTGYGYTF.

Remarks on this clonotype: Germline and junction disagree at one end, which may indicate a read error. The chain has TRBV5-1 and TRBJ2-1; 7 positions match TRBD1. Germline loops: CDR1 SGHRS, CDR2 YFSETQ. The CDR3 is 14 residues long. DNA for the CDR3: TGCGCCAGCGGCTTTGAAGGGGGCACGTATGAGCAGTTCTTC. Encoded protein: CASGFEGGTYEQFF.

This clonotype has just a few counts. The CDR3 loop is CASSLASGSQQRQFF. The CDR3 nucleotides read TGTGCCAGCAGCTTAGCCTCTGGGTCTCAGCAGAGGCAGTTCTTC. The rearrangement joins TRBV7-9 to TRBJ2-1; unclear D gene. CDR1 and CDR2 from the germline V gene are SEHNR and FQNEAQ (reference sequence). The CDR3 totals 15 residues. The V end was cut by 0 bases, the J end by 12 bases, with 18 bases between.

V gene TRBV15 combines with J gene TRBJ2-3; D is undetermined. This CDR3 is 13 amino acids long. The germline V and J ends were trimmed by 0 bases and 2 bases, with 3 bases remaining between them. Germline assignment: CDR1 LNHNV and CDR2 YYDKDF (reference sequence). CDR3 residues: CATSRDVTDTQYF. CDR3 bases: TGTGCCACCAGCAGAGATGTCACAGATACGCAGTATTTT.

At least ten counts were recorded for this clonotype. The rearrangement links TRBV7-2 to TRBJ2-1, with TRBD2 matching 9 bases. V was clipped by 1 base and J by 5 bases; unmatched bases: 3. CDR3 size: 15 residues. Germline CDR1 and CDR2: SGHTA and FQGNSA. The CDR3 region is CASSLEREVHNEQFF. The CDR3 nucleotides are TGTGCCAGCAGCTTAGAGCGGGAGGTCCACAATGAGCAGTTCTTC.

In its sample, this clonotype was seen a few times. The CDR3 DNA reads as TGTGCCAGCAGCATCGACTTGTATGGCTACACCTTC. Residues: CASSIDLYGYTF. The chain recombines TRBV5-6 with TRBJ1-2, with D hard to call. V shed 4 bases and J shed 5 bases, with 9 bases lying between them. This CDR3 has 12 residues. Germline V gene lookup returns CDR1 SGHDT and CDR2 YYEEEE.

The rearrangement links TRBV6-6 to TRBJ2-5; the match to TRBD1 covers 9 bases. This CDR3 has 15 residues. CDR1 is MNHNY, CDR2 SVGAGI, per germline (reference sequence). V was pared by 6 bases and J by 5 bases, with 10 bases of the junction left unmatched. This chain's CDR3 is CASSPRQGGDETQYF. The DNA for the CDR3 is TGTGCCAGCAGCCCAAGACAGGGGGGCGACGAGACCCAGTACTTC.

The chain employs TRBV4-2 and TRBJ2-2; D is perhaps TRBD1 (5 bases). The CDR3 runs to 17 residues. The ends were cut back, 0 bases at V and 0 bases at J, with 11 bases in the middle. In germline, CDR1 is LGHNA, CDR2 YNFKEQ. CDR3 residues: CASSQDRRATNTGELFF. Written as DNA, the CDR3 is TGTGCCAGCAGCCAAGACCGCAGGGCCACGAACACCGGGGAGCTGTTTTTT.

V and J are TRBV9 and TRBJ2-5; D perhaps matches TRBD2 (5 bases). The CDR3 is made up of 13 amino acids. The V gene lost 3 bases and the J gene lost 4 bases, with 10 bases spanning the gap. Per germline, CDR1 SGDLS and CDR2 YYNGEE. The CDR3 protein is CASSERASETQYF. The CDR3 DNA is TGTGCCAGCAGCGAGAGGGCGTCAGAGACCCAGTACTTC.

This clonotype came up many times. This chain uses TRBV7-2 with TRBJ2-7; D might be TRBD1 (6 bases). Germline CDR1 and CDR2: SGHTA and FQGNSA. The CDR3 spans 13 residues. The ends were cut back, 5 bases at V and 7 bases at J, with 15 bases in the middle. The CDR3 DNA reads as TGTGCCAGCAGCCCTGACAGGAGGCGGGAGCAGTACTTC. It specifies CASSPDRRREQYF.

This clonotype was detected a few times. This sequence joins TRBV5-1 and TRBJ2-5; 10 nucleotides agree with TRBD1. The trim removed 7 bases at V and 2 bases at J, leaving 14 bases unmatched. The germline V gene encodes CDR1 SGHRS and CDR2 YFSETQ. The CDR3 totals 17 residues. The CDR3 spells CASERGQGNTGQETQYF. CDR3 bases: TGCGCCAGCGAACGGGGACAGGGGAATACGGGACAAGAGACCCAGTACTTC.